The 26 T cell receptor beta chains given below trace back to one sample, sequenced in a study of shared clonotypes between healthy human individuals. Generated by immunoSEQ multiplex PCR, the TCRdb table keeps only in-frame clones and is missing some. The sample holds hundreds of thousands of clones; roughly 95% are singletons and the top ten take about 0.11%. Naive CD8 cells comprised CD45RO-negative, CCR7-positively selected cells, excluding terminally differentiated effector memory CD45RA+ cells. Sample: naive CD8+ T cells sorted from blood. These receptors were collected from a woman in her thirties in good health.

The V gene is TRBV10-3, the J gene TRBJ2-2; 8 bases map to TRBD2. The V segment lost 6 bases and the J segment 6 bases; nucleotides outside the gene matches: 12. CDR1 and CDR2 from the germline V gene are ENHRY and SYGVKD. The CDR3 length is 16 residues. This CDR3 is CAISHVGLAGPGELFF. The CDR3 bases are TGTGCCATCAGCCACGTCGGGCTAGCGGGCCCCGGGGAGCTGTTTTTT.

This chain uses TRBV28 with TRBJ1-1; TRBD1 agrees at 9 bases. The CDR3 runs 16 residues. CDR1 and CDR2 from the germline V gene are MDHEN and SYDVKM. With 4 bases clipped from V and 0 bases from J, the junction kept 6 bases outside the gene matches. The CDR3 spells CASSSGQGIMNTEAFF. The DNA for the CDR3 is TGTGCCAGCAGTTCCGGACAGGGGATAATGAACACTGAAGCTTTCTTT.

The V gene is TRBV7-9, the J gene TRBJ2-7, with 8 bases aligning to TRBD1. V trimming: 5 bases; J trimming: 2 bases; junction bases outside the gene matches: 5. The CDR3 covers 14 residues. Germline assignment: CDR1 SEHNR and CDR2 FQNEAQ (reference sequence). The CDR3 region is CASSPPRGPYEQYF. The CDR3 coding sequence is TGTGCCAGCAGCCCCCCCAGGGGGCCCTACGAGCAGTACTTC.

This clone was found once. The chain couples TRBV2 to TRBJ2-7; 9 bases line up with TRBD2. The CDR3 sequence is 16 residues long. Germline values: CDR1 SNHLY, CDR2 FYNNEI. The junction had 7 bases not matched to a gene; V was cut back by 2 bases and J by 2 bases. The CDR3: CASSELASGTAYEQYF. Written as DNA, the CDR3 is TGTGCCAGCAGTGAATTGGCTAGCGGGACAGCCTACGAGCAGTACTTC.

The rearrangement joins TRBV27 to TRBJ1-2, with D unclear. The germline CDR1 and CDR2 sequences are MNHEY and SMNVEV (reference sequence). V was trimmed by 5 bases and J by 4 bases, leaving 11 bases between them. CDR3 size: 13 residues. This CDR3 is CASSPVASYGYTF. CDR3 coding DNA: TGTGCCAGCAGTCCAGTTGCTTCCTATGGCTACACCTTC.

The V and J genes are TRBV4-1 and TRBJ2-7, with D possibly matching TRBD1 (5 bases). The CDR3 is made up of 14 amino acids. In germline, CDR1 is MGHRA, CDR2 YSYEKL. V was shortened by 1 base and J by 2 bases, with 9 bases between the two germline ends. The CDR3 reads CASSQAQATYEQYF. CDR3 nucleotides: TGCGCCAGCAGCCAAGCACAGGCGACCTACGAGCAGTACTTC.

This chain uses TRBV27 with TRBJ1-1, with TRBD1 identical over 9 bases. There are 14 residues in the CDR3. The J segment lost 5 bases and the V segment lost 7 bases, leaving 8 bases of the junction unmatched. Germline V gene sequence: CDR1 MNHEY, CDR2 SMNVEV (reference sequence). In nucleotides, the CDR3 is TGTGCCAGCACCCGAACAGGGGGCATGACTGAAGCTTTCTTT. Its protein product is CASTRTGGMTEAFF.

V usage is TRBV7-8 and J usage is TRBJ1-1, with 8 bases aligning to TRBD1. CDR1 SGHVS and CDR2 FQNEAQ come from the germline V gene. The V and J ends lost 2 bases and 5 bases, in that order; junction bases with no gene match: 10. The CDR3 length is 16 residues. The CDR3, as DNA: TGTGCCAGCAGCTTACCACACGATAACAGGGGGACTGAAGCTTTCTTT. Its protein is CASSLPHDNRGTEAFF.

The gene calls are TRBV28 and TRBJ2-5; the D gene is possibly TRBD2 (6 bases). With 6 bases removed from V and 4 bases from J, the gap between germline ends came to 18 bases. Germline V gene lookup returns CDR1 MDHEN and CDR2 SYDVKM. This CDR3 is built from 15 residues. The CDR3 spells CASSLRRASGETQYF. The DNA for the CDR3 is TGTGCCAGCAGCCTAAGGAGGGCCTCGGGAGAGACCCAGTACTTC. The full variable domain, completed using reference TRBV28 and TRBJ2-5, is DVKVTQSSRYLVKRTGEKVFLECVQDMDHENMFWYRQDPGLGLRLIYFSYDVKMKEKGDIPEGYSVSREKKERFSLILESASTNQTSMYLCASSLRRASGETQYFGPGTRLLVL.

V and J are TRBV10-1 and TRBJ2-7; the D gene is possibly TRBD2 (6 bases). CDR3 length: 13 amino acids. Germline-derived CDR1 and CDR2 are WNHNN and SYGVQD (reference sequence). Trimming stripped 6 bases from V and 12 bases from J, with 21 bases between. Here the CDR3 DNA reads TGCGCCAGCAGGTCCCTTGGGAGGAGGGAGGTGTACTTC. Protein sequence: CASRSLGRREVYF.

This sequence joins TRBV2 and TRBJ2-7; the D gene could be TRBD1 or TRBD2 (6 bases each). Between the trimmed V and J ends, which lost 7 bases and 4 bases, there was a span of 23 bases. Per germline, CDR1 SNHLY and CDR2 FYNNEI. This CDR3 contains 16 residues. The CDR3 region is CASTPRTGGRIYEQYF. The DNA of the CDR3 is TGTGCCAGCACCCCCCGAACTGGGGGGCGCATATACGAGCAGTACTTC.

This CDR3 is CATNDMNTEAFF. The CDR3 bases are TGTGCCACAAACGACATGAACACTGAAGCTTTCTTT. The chain has TRBV6-1 and TRBJ1-1; no reliable D call. V lost 10 bases and J 0 bases, leaving 9 bases between the germline ends. CDR3 length equals 12 residues. The germline CDR1 and CDR2 sequences are MNHNS and SASEGT.

This sequence joins TRBV13 and TRBJ1-2, with 10 positions matching TRBD1. The CDR3 consists of 15 residues. The V gene end was trimmed by 4 bases and the J gene end by 2 bases; junction bases not matched to a gene: 4. Germline CDR1 is PRHDT and CDR2 is FYEKMQ (reference sequence). DNA of the CDR3: TGTGCCAGCAGCTCTGGACAGGGGGGGAACTATGGCTACACCTTC. Protein product: CASSSGQGGNYGYTF.

This clone has just a few counts. The chain couples TRBV6-1 to TRBJ1-5; no definite D call. The CDR3 has 12 amino acids. CDR1 and CDR2 (germline): MNHNS, SASEGT. The V and J ends lost 3 bases and 6 bases respectively, with 6 bases between them. CDR3 bases: TGTGCCAGCAGTGACGGATCTCAGCCCCAGCATTTT. Its translation: CASSDGSQPQHF.

V is TRBV28 and J is TRBJ2-7; 8 positions agree with TRBD1. Germline CDR1 is MDHEN and CDR2 is SYDVKM. With V trimmed by 3 bases and J by 2 bases, 3 bases remained unmatched. The CDR3 covers 14 residues. CDR3 DNA sequence: TGTGCCAGCAGTTTCGACAGGGGTCCCTACGAGCAGTACTTC. Translation gives CASSFDRGPYEQYF. Full variable domain (rest looked up from reference TRBV28 and TRBJ2-7): DVKVTQSSRYLVKRTGEKVFLECVQDMDHENMFWYRQDPGLGLRLIYFSYDVKMKEKGDIPEGYSVSREKKERFSLILESASTNQTSMYLCASSFDRGPYEQYFGPGTRLTVT.

V usage is TRBV29-1 and J usage is TRBJ2-7; D may be TRBD1 or TRBD2 (5 bases each). From germline, CDR1 is SQVTM and CDR2 ANQGSEA. The CDR3 spans 15 residues. Trimming took off 1 base at V and 2 bases at J, with 15 bases between the two ends. The CDR3 nucleotides read TGCAGCGTTGAAGGCGATCCGGGACGGCCCTACGAGCAGTACTTC. This encodes CSVEGDPGRPYEQYF.

The V call is TRBV6-1, the J call TRBJ2-7; D unresolved. Germline values: CDR1 MNHNS, CDR2 SASEGT. The CDR3 has 15 amino acids. V dropped 4 bases and J dropped 3 bases, with 16 bases sitting between them. The CDR3 DNA follows: TGTGCCAGCAGTGGGTTTGGTCAGGAACACTACGAGCAGTACTTC. Residues: CASSGFGQEHYEQYF.

The chain joins TRBV14 to TRBJ2-1; 9 bases are a match to TRBD2. The trim removed 4 bases at V and 4 bases at J, leaving 8 bases unmatched. Germline values: CDR1 SGHDN, CDR2 FVKESK. The length of the CDR3 is 16 residues. The CDR3 region is CASSLIAGVSYNEQFF. The CDR3 DNA sequence: TGTGCCAGCAGCCTTATAGCGGGAGTGAGTTACAATGAGCAGTTCTTC.

This clone was recorded a few times. The rearrangement links TRBV5-4 to TRBJ2-5; D not certain. Germline V gives CDR1 SGHNT, CDR2 YYREEE (reference sequence). V lost 9 bases to trimming and J lost 2 bases, with 11 bases between them. This CDR3 has 12 residues. The CDR3: CATAGEQETQYF. The CDR3 DNA reads TGTGCCACCGCAGGAGAGCAAGAGACCCAGTACTTC.

V is TRBV28 and J is TRBJ1-1, with D possibly TRBD1 on 6 matching bases. There are 14 residues in the CDR3. The germline V gene encodes CDR1 MDHEN and CDR2 SYDVKM. V lost 6 bases and J lost 11, with 22 bases in between. As DNA, the CDR3 is TGTGCCAGCAGCCCCACCAGGGGCGGTGCGTGGGCTTTCTTT. It yields the protein CASSPTRGGAWAFF. Combining the CDR3 with reference TRBV28 and TRBJ1-1 gives the whole variable domain DVKVTQSSRYLVKRTGEKVFLECVQDMDHENMFWYRQDPGLGLRLIYFSYDVKMKEKGDIPEGYSVSREKKERFSLILESASTNQTSMYLCASSPTRGGAWAFFGQGTRLTVV.

The chain couples TRBV27 to TRBJ2-1; 10 bases align to TRBD2. Germline loops: CDR1 MNHEY, CDR2 SMNVEV (reference sequence). The length of the CDR3 is 16 residues. V shed 1 base and J 6 bases; nucleotides not matched to a gene: 6. The CDR3 DNA reads as TGTGCCAGCAGTTTATTGGCTAGCGGGAGAGGCAATGAGCAGTTCTTC. Protein: CASSLLASGRGNEQFF.

The chain links TRBV13 to TRBJ2-5, with D unclear. Trimming shortened V by 11 bases and J by 11 bases, and 27 bases separated the two germline ends. The CDR3 runs 14 residues. Germline V gene lookup returns CDR1 PRHDT and CDR2 FYEKMQ (reference sequence). CDR3 protein: CASRASITYEGQYF. In DNA form, the CDR3 reads TGTGCCTCCCGGGCGTCGATAACCTACGAAGGGCAGTACTTC.

This chain uses TRBV28 with TRBJ1-1; weak D call: TRBD1 (6 bases). The V and J ends lost 5 bases and 4 bases respectively, with 17 bases between them. From germline, CDR1 is MDHEN and CDR2 SYDVKM. CDR3 length: 15 residues. The CDR3 nucleotides are TGTGCCAGCAGTCTAACGACAGGTTGGAGCACTGAAGCTTTCTTT. It specifies CASSLTTGWSTEAFF.

V and J are TRBV4-1 and TRBJ2-3, with TRBD2 matching over 7 bases. V dropped 1 base and J dropped 1; count of bases not matched to a gene: 5. CDR3 length: 16 amino acids. Germline CDR1 and CDR2: MGHRA and YSYEKL. CDR3 protein: CASSQGLGRRTDTQYF. In DNA, the CDR3 is TGCGCCAGCAGCCAAGGTCTCGGGAGGCGCACAGATACGCAGTATTTT.

The chain combines TRBV4-1 with TRBJ2-5; D unresolved. V was clipped by 1 base and J by 5 bases, with 17 bases between them. Germline V gene data show CDR1 as MGHRA and CDR2 as YSYEKL. There are 16 residues in the CDR3. CDR3 loop: CASSQVAGYPRETQYF. The CDR3 DNA reads as TGCGCCAGCAGCCAAGTGGCCGGCTACCCCAGGGAGACCCAGTACTTC.

The V call is TRBV12-5, the J call TRBJ2-3; D gene uncertain. Deletions cut 2 bases from V and 2 bases from J, with 2 bases between. CDR3 size: 12 residues. The V gene's germline CDR1 is LGHNT and CDR2 FRNRAP. The CDR3: CASGLSTDTQYF. As DNA, the CDR3 is TGTGCTAGTGGTTTGTCCACAGATACGCAGTATTTT.